The clone carrying this T cell receptor beta chain was counted ten times or more. What it binds is not known. Germline CDR1 is SGHAT and CDR2 is FQNNGV. This CDR3 is built from 17 residues. V gave up 3 bases and J gave up 0 bases, with 15 bases separating them. This sample was included in a study of early T cells in non-severe SARS-CoV-2 infection. Study summary: Unsorted whole blood bulk RNA was sequenced, with unpaired chains.

The protocol attached unique molecular identifiers to individual cDNA molecules. TCRdb fed the 5' RACE reads into MiXCR, producing one record per CDR3 protein. Among tens of thousands of distinct CDR3 sequences listed, around 5.6% were seen once. General observations from the study: Matching with VDJdb favored anti-spike CD8 responses (missing private and CD4 specificities).

Sequenced: whole blood. The clonotype comes from an adult who was a healthcare worker with PCR-confirmed SARS-CoV-2 infection or an uninfected control (not recorded which). V usage is TRBV11-2 and J usage is TRBJ2-4; tentative D call: TRBD1 (6 bases). For the CDR3, the DNA is TGTGCCAGCAGCTTCGAGTACAGGGCAATAGCCAAAAACATTCAGTACTTC. Protein sequence: CASSFEYRAIAKNIQYF.